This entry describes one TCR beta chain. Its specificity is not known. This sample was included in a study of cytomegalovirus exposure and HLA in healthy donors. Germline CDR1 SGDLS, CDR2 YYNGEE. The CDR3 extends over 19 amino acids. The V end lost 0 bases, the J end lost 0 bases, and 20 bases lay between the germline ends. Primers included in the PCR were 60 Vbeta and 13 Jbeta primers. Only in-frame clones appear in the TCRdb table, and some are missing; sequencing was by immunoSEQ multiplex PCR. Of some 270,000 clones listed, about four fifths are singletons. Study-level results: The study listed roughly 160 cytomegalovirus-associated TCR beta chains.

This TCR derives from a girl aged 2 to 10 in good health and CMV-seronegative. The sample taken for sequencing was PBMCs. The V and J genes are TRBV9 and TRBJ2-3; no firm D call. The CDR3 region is CASSVAPYRSGRSTDTQYF. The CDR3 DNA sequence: TGTGCCAGCAGCGTAGCCCCATATAGGTCAGGTAGAAGCACAGATACGCAGTATTTT.